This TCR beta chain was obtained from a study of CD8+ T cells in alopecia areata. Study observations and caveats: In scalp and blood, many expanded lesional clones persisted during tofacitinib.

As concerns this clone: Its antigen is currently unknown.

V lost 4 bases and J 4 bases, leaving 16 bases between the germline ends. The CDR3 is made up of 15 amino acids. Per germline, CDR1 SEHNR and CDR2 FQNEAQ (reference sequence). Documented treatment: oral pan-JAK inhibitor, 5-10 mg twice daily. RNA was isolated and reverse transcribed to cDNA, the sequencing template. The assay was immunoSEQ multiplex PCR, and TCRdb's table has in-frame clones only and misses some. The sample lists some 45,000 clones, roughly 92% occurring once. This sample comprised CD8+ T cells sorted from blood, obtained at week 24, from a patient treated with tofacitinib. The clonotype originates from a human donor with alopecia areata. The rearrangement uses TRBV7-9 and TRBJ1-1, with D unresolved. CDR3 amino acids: CASSSPSTLGTEAFF. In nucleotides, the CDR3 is TGTGCCAGCAGCTCCCCCAGCACCTTGGGCACTGAAGCTTTCTTT.